Presented here are 18 T cell receptor beta chains from one specimen sequenced in a study of radiation and T cells in renal cell carcinoma (dated by TCRdb to 2018 to 2021). Sample time point, as interpreted from the label and publication: blood 4 weeks post-SBRT, at nephrectomy. The sample's treatment or condition, from its label and the paper: 15 Gy SBRT to primary tumor, nephrectomy 4 weeks later. Receptor amplification or capture employed the immunoSEQ multiplex PCR assay. TCRdb carries this immuneACCESS record with in-frame sequences only. Its versions omit some clonotypes, under half of them owing to an unresolved V gene in the studies checked, with the rest unexplained. This sample holds 120,000 to 150,000 clones; 75% to 90% were observed only once. Jointly, the top ten make up 15% to 20% of the sample. The specimen comprised blood, sampled from a patient whose treatment included radiotherapy and nephrectomy. The receptors originated from a woman aged 50 to 65 with renal cell carcinoma.

The chain uses TRBV11-3 and TRBJ2-2, with D maybe TRBD1 (6 bases). Germline V CDR1 and CDR2: SGHNT, YENEEA. The CDR3 consists of 17 residues. V was trimmed by 5 bases and J by 0 bases, leaving 16 bases between them. DNA for the CDR3: TGTGCCAGCAGCGAAAGTTGGGACACCGCGAACACCGGGGAGCTGTTTTTT. Translated: CASSESWDTANTGELFF.

V is TRBV15 and J is TRBJ2-1; tentatively, D is TRBD1 (6 bases). Trimming cost V 0 bases and J 5 bases, with 14 bases left between them. Germline loops: CDR1 LNHNV, CDR2 YYDKDF (reference sequence). The CDR3 sequence is 16 residues long. The CDR3 sequence is CATSRDSTGIDNEQFF. Here the CDR3 DNA reads TGTGCCACCAGCAGAGATTCTACAGGGATCGACAATGAGCAGTTCTTC.

This clone was recorded once. This chain uses TRBV9 with TRBJ2-1; TRBD1 matches 10 bases. This CDR3 comprises 15 residues. Germline V gives CDR1 SGDLS, CDR2 YYNGEE. J was trimmed by 6 bases and V by 0 bases; bases with no gene match: 3. The CDR3 is CASSVGQGASNEQFF. The CDR3 bases are TGTGCCAGCAGCGTAGGACAGGGGGCTTCCAATGAGCAGTTCTTC.

This clone showed up just once. The chain uses TRBV10-3 and TRBJ2-1, with 7 bases that match TRBD2. The trim removed 4 bases at V and 3 bases at J, leaving 6 bases unmatched. CDR3 length: 15 amino acids. Germline values: CDR1 ENHRY, CDR2 SYGVKD. The CDR3 here is CAISVGLADYNEQFF. The CDR3 DNA reads TGTGCCATCAGTGTCGGGCTAGCGGACTACAATGAGCAGTTCTTC.

The chain employs TRBV4-2 and TRBJ2-5; D call uncertain. The V gene lost 4 bases and the J gene lost 0 bases, with 12 bases spanning the gap. CDR1 and CDR2 from the germline V gene are LGHNA and YNFKEQ. The CDR3 has 15 residues. The DNA of the CDR3 is TGTGCCAGCAGCCTGGGCGGAGAGTACCAAGAGACCCAGTACTTC. Translation: CASSLGGEYQETQYF.

The V and J genes are TRBV7-9 and TRBJ1-4, with D hard to call. The ends were cut back, 1 base at V and 1 base at J, with 16 bases in the middle. Germline CDR1 and CDR2: SEHNR and FQNEAQ (reference sequence). This CDR3 region has 18 residues. The CDR3 DNA reads TGTGCCAGCAGCTTAGGACTCTCTGGTGTTCGAACTAATGAAAAACTGTTTTTT. It encodes CASSLGLSGVRTNEKLFF.

The chain employs TRBV18 and TRBJ2-2; D gene unclear. Per germline, CDR1 KGHSH and CDR2 LQKENI. Trimming took off 4 bases at V and 2 bases at J, with 8 bases between the two ends. There are 14 residues in the CDR3. The CDR3 nucleotides read TGTGCCAGCTCACGTCTAGGAAACACCGGGGAGCTGTTTTTT. Protein sequence: CASSRLGNTGELFF.

This chain links TRBV19 with TRBJ1-2; no clear D gene. V lost 10 bases and J 2 bases, leaving 8 bases between the germline ends. This CDR3 comprises 11 residues. CDR1 and CDR2 from the germline V gene are LNHDA and SQIVND (reference sequence). The CDR3 DNA reads as TGTGCCACCTTATACAACTATGGCTACACCTTC. This encodes CATLYNYGYTF.

Written as DNA, the CDR3 is TGTGCCAGCAGCCAAACGGGACAGGTCTCACTCGAGCAGTACTTC. Its translation: CASSQTGQVSLEQYF. This sequence joins TRBV28 and TRBJ2-7; 8 bases are shared with TRBD1. The CDR3 length is 15 residues. CDR1 and CDR2 from the germline V gene are MDHEN and SYDVKM. Trimming took 6 bases from V and 6 from J; bases not matched to a gene: 13. The variable domain in full, completed from reference TRBV28 and TRBJ2-7, reads DVKVTQSSRYLVKRTGEKVFLECVQDMDHENMFWYRQDPGLGLRLIYFSYDVKMKEKGDIPEGYSVSREKKERFSLILESASTNQTSMYLCASSQTGQVSLEQYFGPGTRLTVT.

CDR3 loop: CASSQDLATGANVLTF. CDR3 in DNA: TGTGCCAGCAGCCAAGACCTAGCGACCGGGGCCAACGTCCTGACTTTC. The V and J genes are TRBV4-2 and TRBJ2-6; perhaps TRBD2 as D (6 bases). The CDR3 is 16 residues long. Germline V gene sequence: CDR1 LGHNA, CDR2 YNFKEQ. Trimming cost V 0 bases and J 4 bases, with 10 bases left between them.

Only a few counts were recorded for this clone. V is TRBV6-6 and J is TRBJ2-3; tentatively, D is TRBD1 or TRBD2 (6 bases each). Germline V gene lookup returns CDR1 MNHNY and CDR2 SVGAGI (reference sequence). V shed 7 bases and J shed 2 bases, with 16 bases lying between them. This CDR3 has 15 amino acids. CDR3 region: CASNHGGTYTDTQYF. DNA for the CDR3: TGTGCCAGCAACCACGGGGGCACCTACACAGATACGCAGTATTTT.

The chain recombines TRBV11-1 with TRBJ1-1, with 11 bases identical to TRBD1. CDR3 size: 16 residues. Trimming cost V 3 bases and J 7 bases; bases outside gene matches: 10. Looked up from germline, CDR1 is SGHAT and CDR2 is FQDESV (reference sequence). This CDR3 reads CASSFAPRDRGNEAFF. The CDR3 DNA follows: TGTGCCAGCAGCTTCGCACCTAGGGACAGGGGGAATGAAGCTTTCTTT.

The chain couples TRBV6-7 to TRBJ2-4; 8 nucleotides match TRBD1. TRBV6-7 is known as an ORF, though its function is uncertain. This CDR3 has 17 residues. The V and J ends lost 0 bases and 8 bases, in that order; junction bases with no gene match: 12. CDR3 in DNA: TGTGCCAGCAGTTACTCTCCCAGGGGGCAATGGGTTGACATTCAGTACTTC. It specifies CASSYSPRGQWVDIQYF.

The chain carries TRBV16 and TRBJ2-1, with 12 nucleotides matching TRBD2. V trimming: 1 base; J trimming: 7 bases; junction bases outside the gene matches: 8. The CDR3 length is 17 residues. CDR1 KGHSY and CDR2 FQNENV come from the germline V gene. CDR3 in DNA: TGTGCCAGCAGCCAATTAGAGACTAGCGGGAGTAGGAATGAGCAGTTCTTC. This codes for CASSQLETSGSRNEQFF.

V is TRBV5-1 and J is TRBJ2-5; possibly TRBD1 for D (5 bases). V was clipped by 1 base and J by 3 bases, with 13 bases between them. The CDR3 has 15 residues. Looked up from germline, CDR1 is SGHRS and CDR2 is YFSETQ. The CDR3 sequence: CASSLMGTREETQYF. The DNA of the CDR3 is TGCGCCAGCAGCTTGATGGGTACCAGGGAAGAGACCCAGTACTTC.

This clone was seen just once. This sequence joins TRBV11-2 and TRBJ2-1, with D possibly matching TRBD1 (5 bases). Germline V CDR1 and CDR2: SGHAT, FQNNGV. Trimming took 5 bases from V and 0 from J, leaving 11 bases between them. This CDR3 has 15 amino acids. CDR3: CASSRQSSSYNEQFF. DNA for the CDR3: TGTGCCAGCAGCAGACAGTCCAGCTCCTACAATGAGCAGTTCTTC.

This chain links TRBV5-1 with TRBJ2-7; 12 bases align to TRBD2. The CDR3 loop spans 15 amino acids. Germline CDR1 and CDR2: SGHRS and YFSETQ. J lost 2 bases, V lost 4 bases, and 4 bases had no gene match. CDR3 in amino acids: CASSPLAGGTYEQYF. The CDR3 nucleotides read TGCGCCAGCAGCCCACTAGCGGGAGGAACCTACGAGCAGTACTTC. Variable domain in full (rest from reference TRBV5-1 and TRBJ2-7): KAGVTQTPRYLIKTRGQQVTLSCSPISGHRSVSWYQQTPGQGLQFLFEYFSETQRNKGNFPGRFSGRQFSNSRSEMNVSTLELGDSALYLCASSPLAGGTYEQYFGPGTRLTVT.

This chain connects TRBV27 to TRBJ1-6; D is unclear. The CDR3 runs 15 residues. The germline V gene has CDR1 MNHEY and CDR2 SMNVEV (reference sequence). The V end was cut by 3 bases, the J end by 8 bases, with 14 bases between. CDR3 coding DNA: TGTGCCAGCAGTTTTAAGGGAACATCCGATTCACCCCTCCACTTT. Amino acids: CASSFKGTSDSPLHF.